Following are 22 T cell receptor beta chains from one sample sequenced in a study of blood T cells in healthy people across ages. A second PCR, run for roughly 7 to 12 cycles, used a sample-barcoded 5' primer plus a J-beta primer mix. MiXCR was run by TCRdb on the 5' RACE reads, yielding one entry per CDR3 protein. The sample lists 650,000 to 700,000 distinct CDR3 sequences, 32% occurring once. The sequenced sample was blood. The source of these receptors is a woman older than 75 in good health.

In the case of this clonotype: A junction boundary mismatches the germline segment, possibly from a read error. The chain employs TRBV4-2 and TRBJ1-5; TRBD1 matches at 7 bases. The CDR3 is 17 amino acids. Germline V CDR1 and CDR2: LGHNA, YNFKEQ. The CDR3 reads CASSQDPRGVSNQPHHF. CDR3 coding DNA: TGTGCCAGCAGCCAAGATCCCAGGGGGGTTAGCAATCAGCCCCACCATTTT.

The chain combines TRBV20-1 with TRBJ2-3, with D possibly TRBD2 on 7 matching bases. Germline CDR1 DFQATT, CDR2 SNEGSKA (reference sequence). CDR3 length: 14 amino acids. V was pared by 3 bases and J by 4 bases, with 14 bases between. Written as DNA, the CDR3 is TGCAGTGCTAGGAGGGGGGGCTTGGCAGATACGCAGTATTTT. Residues: CSARRGGLADTQYF.

Many counts were recorded for this clonotype. The chain recombines TRBV7-3 with TRBJ2-1; D is undetermined. V lost 1 base and J 7 bases, leaving 17 bases between the germline ends. Germline CDR1 and CDR2: SGHTA and FQGTGA. CDR3 size: 16 residues. CDR3 sequence: CASSLMGNLVRNEQFF. CDR3 coding DNA: TGTGCCAGCAGCTTAATGGGGAACCTGGTTAGGAATGAGCAGTTCTTC.

This clonotype was detected many times. The rearrangement uses TRBV12-3 or TRBV12-4 and TRBJ2-7, with 7 bases identical to TRBD2. The junction had 12 bases not matched to a gene; V was cut back by 5 bases and J by 5 bases. CDR3 size: 15 residues. The CDR3: CASSQYRGVFDEQYF. The CDR3 nucleotides are TGTGCCAGCAGTCAATACCGGGGGGTTTTCGACGAGCAGTACTTC.

The CDR3 sequence: CASSVDSVYEQFF. The DNA of the CDR3 is TGTGCCAGCAGCGTCGACTCGGTGTACGAGCAGTTCTTC. J is TRBJ2-1 and V is TRBV14, with no clear D. The CDR3 loop spans 13 amino acids. Germline values: CDR1 SGHDN, CDR2 FVKESK. V was cut by 5 bases and J by 10 bases, with 15 bases left in between.

This clonotype was counted ten times or more. The chain is built from TRBV20-1 and TRBJ2-4; TRBD2 is a possible D gene (6 bases). The CDR3 runs 12 residues. The germline V gene encodes CDR1 DFQATT and CDR2 SNEGSKA (reference sequence). Trimming removed 8 bases from V and 8 bases from J, with 16 bases in between. The CDR3 here is CSSRRGGDIQYF. The CDR3 nucleotides are TGCAGTTCCCGGCGGGGAGGAGACATTCAGTACTTC.

In its sample, this clonotype was seen many times. V and J are TRBV2 and TRBJ2-7, with D possibly being TRBD1 (8 bases). Trimming stripped 5 bases from V and 3 bases from J, with 20 bases between. CDR3 length: 16 amino acids. Germline loops: CDR1 SNHLY, CDR2 FYNNEI. The CDR3 coding sequence is TGTGCCAGCAGTCCCAGTCTGTACAGGGGGGGCTACGAGCAGTACTTC. The encoded protein is CASSPSLYRGGYEQYF.

This clonotype has just one count. The V and J genes are TRBV6-5 and TRBJ2-1; a possible D gene is TRBD2 (6 bases). The CDR3 spans 16 residues. V was pared by 5 bases and J by 3 bases, with 17 bases between. Per the germline V gene, CDR1 is MNHEY and CDR2 is SVGAGI. CDR3 amino acids: CASSRRAGRGYNEQFF. The DNA for the CDR3 is TGTGCCAGCAGTCGCCGGGCGGGGAGAGGCTACAATGAGCAGTTCTTC.

The rearrangement joins TRBV20-1 to TRBJ1-4; tentatively, D is TRBD1 (5 bases). The length of the CDR3 is 12 residues. V shed 6 bases and J shed 4 bases, with 9 bases lying between them. The germline V gene encodes CDR1 DFQATT and CDR2 SNEGSKA (reference sequence). DNA for the CDR3: TGCAGTGCGGGGCCGGGTAATGAAAAACTGTTTTTT. This sequence encodes CSAGPGNEKLFF.

The count of this clonotype is one. At one end the junction does not follow the germline gene, possibly because of a read error. The V gene is TRBV12-3 or TRBV12-4, the J gene TRBJ1-5; D is undetermined. The CDR3 length is 13 residues. CDR3 bases: TGTGCCAGCACCTTTAGGAGAAATCAGCCCCGGCATTTT. Encoded protein: CASTFRRNQPRHF.

The chain recombines TRBV3-1 with TRBJ2-3, with D possibly TRBD2 on 7 matching bases. The germline gives CDR1 LGHDT, CDR2 YNNKEL (reference sequence). The CDR3 covers 16 residues. Trimming stripped 4 bases from V and 3 bases from J, with 17 bases between. As DNA, the CDR3 is TGTGCCAGCAGCCCCCTGGGAGGGGACAATACAGATACGCAGTATTTT. Its protein is CASSPLGGDNTDTQYF.

This clonotype has ten or more counts. This chain links TRBV10-2 with TRBJ1-2; D is ambiguous. V shed 3 bases and J shed 8 bases, with 16 bases lying between them. In germline, CDR1 is WSHSY, CDR2 SAAADI. The CDR3 has 14 amino acids. CDR3 nucleotides: TGCGCCAGCAGTGATTTGGGGTCGGGGAGCGGCTACACCTTC. Translating it yields CASSDLGSGSGYTF.

This clonotype was recorded at least ten times. The V call is TRBV6-5, the J call TRBJ2-7, with D unclear. Germline V lookup: CDR1 MNHEY, CDR2 SVGAGI. The V end lost 7 bases, the J end lost 4 bases, and 11 bases lay between the germline ends. The CDR3 is made up of 12 amino acids. The CDR3, as DNA: TGTGCCAGCACTACGGGCGATTACGAGCAGTACTTC. It is translated as CASTTGDYEQYF.

This clonotype has a handful of counts. A much larger clone differs from this one at a single base, so this may be a read error. V and J are TRBV5-1 and TRBJ2-7; 9 bases are shared with TRBD1. The CDR3 runs 15 residues. Per germline, CDR1 SGHRS and CDR2 YFSETQ. Trimming took 5 bases from V and 6 from J; bases not matched to a gene: 12. In DNA, the CDR3 is TGCGCCAGCAGTTCGACACAGGGGGCAGGGGGCGAGCAGTACTTC. It specifies CASSSTQGAGGEQYF.

This clonotype was seen a few times. The chain joins TRBV7-3 to TRBJ1-1, with unresolved D. The ends were cut back, 2 bases at V and 4 bases at J, with 11 bases in the middle. Germline CDR1 and CDR2: SGHTA and FQGTGA. There are 14 residues in the CDR3. DNA of the CDR3: TGTGCCAGCAGCTTAGGAACAGTGGGCACTGAAGCTTTCTTT. It yields the protein CASSLGTVGTEAFF.

This clonotype occurred a few times. This may be a read error: a much more frequent sequence differs by one nucleotide. The chain links TRBV20-1 to TRBJ2-3, with D hard to call. The germline V gene has CDR1 DFQATT and CDR2 SNEGSKA (reference sequence). This CDR3 has 15 amino acids. The CDR3 sequence is CSASSITENTDAQYF. The DNA for the CDR3 is TGCAGTGCTAGCTCCATAACAGAGAACACAGATGCGCAGTATTTT.

The chain carries TRBV29-1 and TRBJ2-1; TRBD2 agrees at 7 bases. After removal of 4 bases from V and 7 bases from J, the junction contained 7 bases not matched to a gene. CDR3 length: 13 residues. Germline V gene sequence: CDR1 SQVTM, CDR2 ANQGSEA. In DNA, the CDR3 is TGCAGCGTTGTGGGACTACGAACGAATGAGCAGTTCTTC. This encodes CSVVGLRTNEQFF.

The rearrangement uses TRBV14 and TRBJ2-1; TRBD1 or TRBD2 may be the D gene (5 bases each). V lost 1 base, J lost 5 bases, and 15 bases lay in between. CDR3 length equals 16 residues. CDR1 SGHDN and CDR2 FVKESK come from the germline V gene. The CDR3 DNA is TGTGCCAGCAGCCAAGTTGGGTGGGACGGAAACAATGAGCAGTTCTTC. Its protein product is CASSQVGWDGNNEQFF.

CDR3: CAGGGQGAYEQYF. The CDR3 DNA follows: TGTGCCGGAGGGGGACAGGGGGCCTACGAGCAGTACTTC. J is TRBJ2-7 and V is TRBV30; 11 nucleotides line up with TRBD1. Germline CDR1 is GTSNPN and CDR2 is SVGIG (reference sequence). This CDR3 has 13 residues. Trimming at V came to 8 bases and at J to 2 bases, leaving 5 bases not matched to a gene.

This clonotype was recorded at least ten times. CDR3 amino acids: CSAREGPVNNEQFF. CDR3 in DNA: TGCAGTGCTAGAGAGGGTCCGGTAAACAATGAGCAGTTCTTC. The genes are TRBV20-1 and TRBJ2-1; D unclear. There are 14 residues in the CDR3. The ends were cut back, 0 bases at V and 5 bases at J, with 11 bases in the middle. The germline V gene has CDR1 DFQATT and CDR2 SNEGSKA (reference sequence).

This clonotype has just a few counts. The chain links TRBV3-1 to TRBJ2-7; TRBD1 might be the D (6 bases). Trimming removed 7 bases at V and 7 bases at J, with 20 bases between. Germline CDR1 is LGHDT and CDR2 is YNNKEL (reference sequence). This CDR3 has 14 residues. The CDR3 sequence is CASTSAGAQREQYF. For the CDR3, the DNA is TGTGCCAGCACTTCCGCAGGGGCGCAAAGGGAGCAGTACTTC.

This clonotype has only one observation. The chain has TRBV30 and TRBJ1-4; D unresolved. The CDR3 is 11 amino acids. Germline V gene sequence: CDR1 GTSNPN, CDR2 SVGIG (reference sequence). Trimming cost V 0 bases and J 6 bases, with 2 bases left between them. The CDR3 nucleotides read TGTGCCTGGAGTGTCTATGAAAAACTGTTTTTT. Translated, it gives CAWSVYEKLFF.